The 25 T cell receptor beta chains below were found in one sample sequenced in a study of technical replicates of blood from a few donors. The repertoire was sequenced with immunoSEQ multiplex PCR; TCRdb's copy has only in-frame clones and lacks some. The sample comprises about 100,000 clones, 96% of which are singletons, and 0.3% to 0.45% rests with the top ten. The sequenced sample was T cells isolated from PBMCs. Receptors originate from a human donor in good health.

The sample holds one count of this clone. This chain joins TRBV6-1 and TRBJ1-2, with D possibly matching TRBD1 (5 bases). V lost 7 bases to trimming and J lost 6 bases, with 15 bases between them. Germline assignment: CDR1 MNHNS and CDR2 SASEGT. CDR3 length: 13 residues. CDR3 protein: CASTPLGVNGYTF. In DNA, the CDR3 is TGTGCCAGCACCCCTCTAGGGGTCAATGGCTACACCTTC.

J is TRBJ1-4 and V is TRBV6-4, with D perhaps TRBD1 (5 bases). Germline CDR1 is MRHNA and CDR2 is SNTAGT. The CDR3 loop spans 14 amino acids. V was pared by 2 bases and J by 5 bases, with 9 bases between. CDR3 DNA sequence: TGTGCCAGCAGTGACCGGGGGAAGAATGAAAAACTGTTTTTT. This translates into CASSDRGKNEKLFF.

The V gene is TRBV4-3, the J gene TRBJ2-5; TRBD1 aligns across 7 bases. The CDR3 has 15 amino acids. Germline CDR1 and CDR2: LGHNA and YSLEER. The ends lost 1 base at V and 5 bases at J; junction bases unmatched: 7. The CDR3 region is CASSQVWGTVETQYF. The CDR3 bases are TGCGCCAGCAGCCAAGTTTGGGGGACAGTTGAGACCCAGTACTTC.

This sequence joins TRBV27 and TRBJ1-1; TRBD1 matches 8 bases. Germline assignment: CDR1 MNHEY and CDR2 SMNVEV (reference sequence). Unmatched junction bases numbered 12, after V lost 6 bases and J lost 0 bases. The CDR3 runs to 17 residues. CDR3: CASSRRTGPFLNTEAFF. Written as DNA, the CDR3 is TGTGCCAGCAGCAGACGGACAGGGCCCTTTTTGAACACTGAAGCTTTCTTT.

V gene TRBV11-3 combines with J gene TRBJ2-1; TRBD2 aligns across 12 bases. Unmatched junction bases numbered 7, after V lost 5 bases and J lost 8 bases. There are 15 residues in the CDR3. The germline gives CDR1 SGHNT, CDR2 YENEEA. CDR3 in amino acids: CASSNPTSGSDEQFF. The CDR3 bases are TGTGCCAGCAGCAACCCGACTAGCGGGAGTGATGAGCAGTTCTTC.

This chain uses TRBV4-2 with TRBJ2-1, with 7 bases identical to TRBD1. The germline gives CDR1 LGHNA, CDR2 YNFKEQ. Unmatched junction bases numbered 5, after V lost 4 bases and J lost 5 bases. The CDR3 is made up of 14 amino acids. The chain's CDR3 is CASSRRQGHNEQFF. The CDR3 nucleotides are TGTGCCAGCAGCCGACGACAGGGTCACAATGAGCAGTTCTTC.

V gene TRBV27 combines with J gene TRBJ2-7, with TRBD1 matching 9 bases. Losses at the gene ends were 4 bases for V and 6 bases for J; bases not matched to a gene: 4. The CDR3 runs 13 residues. Per germline, CDR1 MNHEY and CDR2 SMNVEV (reference sequence). CDR3 nucleotide sequence: TGTGCCAGCAGTTGGGGGACAGGGTCCGAGCAGTACTTC. The encoded protein is CASSWGTGSEQYF.

The chain carries TRBV14 and TRBJ2-1; TRBD2 aligns across 9 bases. CDR3 size: 19 residues. Germline lookup yields CDR1 SGHDN and CDR2 FVKESK. J lost 0 bases, V lost 4 bases, and 13 bases had no gene match. CDR3 region: CASSPLSGSRMSSYNEQFF. CDR3 nucleotides: TGTGCCAGCAGCCCACTTAGCGGGAGCCGCATGAGCTCCTACAATGAGCAGTTCTTC.

The CDR3 nucleotides read TGTGCCAGCAGTAAGACAGGGAACACTGAAGCTTTCTTT. Translating it yields CASSKTGNTEAFF. This chain uses TRBV7-8 with TRBJ1-1; TRBD1 might be the D (6 bases). CDR1 and CDR2 (germline): SGHVS, FQNEAQ. V lost 6 bases, J lost 1 base, and 9 bases lay in between. The length of the CDR3 is 13 residues.

V usage is TRBV10-3 and J usage is TRBJ2-1, with 7 bases lining up with TRBD2. V lost 4 bases to trimming and J lost 5 bases; unmatched junction nucleotides: 5. CDR3 length: 14 residues. The V gene's germline CDR1 is ENHRY and CDR2 SYGVKD. As DNA, the CDR3 is TGTGCCATCAGTGGAGGACTAGAAGACAATGAGCAGTTCTTC. It yields the protein CAISGGLEDNEQFF.

This chain joins TRBV6-1 and TRBJ1-1; weak D call: TRBD1 (5 bases). Trimming shortened V by 2 bases and J by 4 bases, and 11 bases separated the two germline ends. CDR1 MNHNS and CDR2 SASEGT come from the germline V gene. The CDR3 contains 14 residues. The CDR3 reads CASSESWGGTEAFF. The CDR3 bases are TGTGCCAGCAGTGAAAGCTGGGGCGGCACTGAAGCTTTCTTT.

The chain recombines TRBV5-1 with TRBJ2-5; 7 nucleotides line up with TRBD2. Germline V gene sequence: CDR1 SGHRS, CDR2 YFSETQ. The CDR3 contains 15 residues. The V segment lost 4 bases and the J segment 2 bases; nucleotides outside the gene matches: 8. The CDR3 region has the DNA TGCGCCAGCAGCGAGAATACTAGCGATCAAGAGACCCAGTACTTC. Translated, it gives CASSENTSDQETQYF.

The chain recombines TRBV29-1 with TRBJ1-3; the D gene is possibly TRBD1 (5 bases). The CDR3 runs to 14 residues. Deletions cut 6 bases from V and 2 bases from J, with 14 bases between. Per the germline V gene, CDR1 is SQVTM and CDR2 is ANQGSEA. The CDR3 region is CSVAPGGAGNTIYF. CDR3 in DNA: TGCAGCGTCGCTCCGGGGGGGGCTGGAAACACCATATATTTT.

The J gene is TRBJ1-4, the V gene TRBV7-2, with TRBD1 matching over 10 bases. Germline-derived CDR1 and CDR2 are SGHTA and FQGNSA. The CDR3 is 14 residues long. V dropped 4 bases and J dropped 7; count of bases not matched to a gene: 3. Here the CDR3 reads CASSSRTGGEKLFF. CDR3 coding DNA: TGTGCCAGCAGCTCGAGGACAGGGGGTGAAAAACTGTTTTTT.

The rearrangement uses TRBV30 and TRBJ2-5, with 7 bases that match TRBD2. V lost 7 bases and J lost 1; bases outside the gene matches: 12. The CDR3 contains 15 residues. Germline V CDR1 and CDR2: GTSNPN, SVGIG (reference sequence). DNA for the CDR3: TGTGCCTCCGTTGACGGAGGACTAGTCCAAGAGACCCAGTACTTC. Encoded protein: CASVDGGLVQETQYF.

The chain couples TRBV6-5 to TRBJ2-1; TRBD2 is a possible D gene (6 bases). The CDR3 runs 14 residues. Trimming took 4 bases from V and 1 from J, leaving 8 bases between them. In germline, CDR1 is MNHEY, CDR2 SVGAGI. CDR3 amino acids: CASSLGTSYNEQFF. CDR3 in DNA: TGTGCCAGCAGTTTGGGGACTTCCTACAATGAGCAGTTCTTC.

CDR3 residues: CASNGLAGYEQYF. In DNA form, the CDR3 reads TGTGCCAGCAATGGACTAGCCGGTTACGAGCAGTACTTC. This sequence joins TRBV2 and TRBJ2-7; 8 bases are shared with TRBD2. Germline trimming cut 7 bases from V and 4 bases from J; bases unmatched to any gene: 6. This CDR3 contains 13 residues. The germline V gene encodes CDR1 SNHLY and CDR2 FYNNEI.

This clone was seen only once. The rearrangement links TRBV7-9 to TRBJ2-3; TRBD1 aligns across 7 bases. CDR1 SEHNR and CDR2 FQNEAQ come from the germline V gene (reference sequence). V lost 5 bases, J lost 6 bases, and 14 bases stayed unmatched. This CDR3 has 16 residues. Here the CDR3 DNA reads TGTGCCAGCAGCCCGAGGGACAGTCCAAGCCGGGATACGCAGTATTTT. This sequence encodes CASSPRDSPSRDTQYF.

This CDR3 reads CATRGTGSAGELFF. CDR3 coding DNA: TGTGCCACCAGGGGGACAGGGTCGGCCGGGGAGCTGTTTTTT. The rearrangement links TRBV19 to TRBJ2-2; 9 bases are a match to TRBD1. The CDR3 has 14 residues. The V segment lost 10 bases and the J segment 6 bases; nucleotides outside the gene matches: 9. Germline V gene lookup returns CDR1 LNHDA and CDR2 SQIVND (reference sequence).

CDR3 nucleotide sequence: TGTGCCAGCAGCCAGACCAAGGGGGACACTGAAGCTTTCTTT. Encoded protein: CASSQTKGDTEAFF. This chain links TRBV11-2 with TRBJ1-1; perhaps TRBD1 as D (6 bases). This CDR3 is 14 amino acids long. Germline V gene sequence: CDR1 SGHAT, CDR2 FQNNGV. The V gene lost 5 bases and the J gene lost 3 bases, with 13 bases spanning the gap.

CDR3 region: CASSKDRGTEAFF. For the CDR3, the DNA is TGTGCCTCTTCCAAGGACAGAGGCACTGAAGCTTTCTTT. The V call is TRBV28, the J call TRBJ1-1, with D tentatively TRBD1 (6 bases). This CDR3 is 13 amino acids long. V lost 11 bases to trimming and J lost 4 bases, with 17 bases between them. CDR1 is MDHEN, CDR2 SYDVKM, per germline.

V is TRBV15 and J is TRBJ2-7; 8 bases fit TRBD1. With V trimmed by 1 base and J by 1 base, 0 bases remained unmatched. The CDR3 consists of 14 residues. Germline CDR1 reads LNHNV; CDR2 reads YYDKDF (reference sequence). CDR3 DNA: TGTGCCACCAGCAGAGGGACAGGGTCCTACGAGCAGTACTTC. Its protein is CATSRGTGSYEQYF.

In DNA form, the CDR3 reads TGCAGCGTTGAAGCAGGGTACGGCACAGATACGCAGTATTTT. Protein sequence: CSVEAGYGTDTQYF. V is TRBV29-1 and J is TRBJ2-3, with D possibly being TRBD1 (5 bases). Trimming took off 1 base at V and 1 base at J, with 9 bases between the two ends. Per the germline V gene, CDR1 is SQVTM and CDR2 is ANQGSEA. The CDR3 totals 14 residues.

The V gene is TRBV30, the J gene TRBJ2-7; possibly TRBD2 for D (5 bases). Germline V lookup: CDR1 GTSNPN, CDR2 SVGIG (reference sequence). The CDR3 spans 12 residues. The V gene lost 6 bases and the J gene lost 1 base, with 10 bases spanning the gap. The chain's CDR3 is CACQDSSYEQYF. Written as DNA, the CDR3 is TGTGCCTGCCAGGACTCTTCCTACGAGCAGTACTTC.

V usage is TRBV30 and J usage is TRBJ2-3; D is undetermined. Per the germline V gene, CDR1 is GTSNPN and CDR2 is SVGIG (reference sequence). The CDR3 spans 13 residues. V gave up 2 bases and J gave up 0 bases, with 6 bases separating them. CDR3 in DNA: TGTGCCTGGAGTCTAGGAAGCACAGATACGCAGTATTTT. Protein product: CAWSLGSTDTQYF.